This record concerns one T cell receptor (beta chain) sequence. The sample comes from a study of T cell responses to AZD1222 COVID-19 vaccine. Sequencing was performed with immunoSEQ multiplex PCR; in TCRdb, only in-frame clones are kept and a portion is missing. The sample comprises nearly 200,000 clones, over 85% of which are singletons, and around 1% rests with the top ten. The material sequenced was peripheral blood, taken 28 days after the second AZD1222 dose. This TCR came from an adult who received the AZD1222 COVID-19 vaccine.

Here the CDR3 DNA reads TGTGCCAGCAGCGCTATGGGGACTTATCAGCCCCAGCATTTT. Translated, it gives CASSAMGTYQPQHF. The chain recombines TRBV2 with TRBJ1-5; maybe TRBD1 (5 bases). The CDR3 spans 14 residues. Trimming left V 6 bases short and J 5 bases short, with 14 bases between. Germline V lookup: CDR1 SNHLY, CDR2 FYNNEI.